These T cell receptor beta chains were read from a single sample in a study of cytomegalovirus exposure and HLA in healthy donors. TCRdb keeps only in-frame clones here, not all; method: immunoSEQ multiplex PCR. The sample holds approximately 220,000 clones, about 81% seen once. The sample comprised PBMCs. These receptors were collected from a man aged 35 to 55 in good health and CMV-seropositive. Each CDR3 is given with its conserved first and last residue. The order of the fields is D gene, CDR3 length, V gene, J gene, clone size, CDR3 DNA, CDR3 protein. D genes are given only for firm matches. The size entry is marked missing in some rows and otherwise reads once, few, many or a size class.

d_call: -; cdr3_length: 15; v_call: TRBV19; j_call: TRBJ2-5; clone_size: -; cdr3_nt: TGTGCCAGTAGTATCCGCGACAGCCCGGAAGAGACCCAGTACTTC; cdr3_aa: CASSIRDSPEETQYF
d_call: -; cdr3_length: 11; v_call: TRBV6-5; j_call: TRBJ2-2; clone_size: -; cdr3_nt: TGTGCCAGCGGCCTTACCGGGGAGCTGTTTTTT; cdr3_aa: CASGLTGELFF
d_call: TRBD1; cdr3_length: 13; v_call: TRBV7-6; j_call: TRBJ2-1; clone_size: -; cdr3_nt: TGTGCCAGCAGCTCCGACAGGGCCGGTGAGCAGTTCTTC; cdr3_aa: CASSSDRAGEQFF
d_call: TRBD2; cdr3_length: 17; v_call: TRBV7-9; j_call: TRBJ2-2; clone_size: -; cdr3_nt: TGTGCCAGCAGTTTATTAGCGGGAGTAGAAAACACCGGGGAGCTGTTTTTT; cdr3_aa: CASSLLAGVENTGELFF
d_call: TRBD2; cdr3_length: 15; v_call: TRBV6-6; j_call: TRBJ2-1; clone_size: once; cdr3_nt: TGTGCCAGCAGTTTCAACCGCGGGGGCTACAATGAGCAGTTCTTC; cdr3_aa: CASSFNRGGYNEQFF
d_call: -; cdr3_length: 15; v_call: TRBV5-1; j_call: TRBJ2-1; clone_size: -; cdr3_nt: TGCGCCAGCAGCTTGCAGGGAGGTCGTACCAATGAGCAGTTCTTC; cdr3_aa: CASSLQGGRTNEQFF
d_call: -; cdr3_length: 14; v_call: TRBV27; j_call: TRBJ2-3; clone_size: -; cdr3_nt: TGTGCCAGCAGGCCAGCGGCTAGCACAGATACGCAGTATTTT; cdr3_aa: CASRPAASTDTQYF
d_call: -; cdr3_length: 12; v_call: TRBV4-1; j_call: TRBJ2-1; clone_size: -; cdr3_nt: TGCGCCAGCAGCCAAACGGTGGATGAGCAGTTCTTC; cdr3_aa: CASSQTVDEQFF
d_call: -; cdr3_length: 14; v_call: TRBV27; j_call: TRBJ2-1; clone_size: once; cdr3_nt: TGTGCCAGCAGAGACGGCCAGGGTTACAATGAGCAGTTCTTC; cdr3_aa: CASRDGQGYNEQFF
d_call: TRBD1; cdr3_length: 13; v_call: TRBV6-1; j_call: TRBJ2-5; clone_size: -; cdr3_nt: TGTGCCAGCAGCCGGGACAGGCAAGAGACCCAGTACTTC; cdr3_aa: CASSRDRQETQYF
d_call: -; cdr3_length: 13; v_call: TRBV13; j_call: TRBJ2-3; clone_size: once; cdr3_nt: TGTGCCAGCAGCTTAGATGAGAGGGATACGCAGTATTTT; cdr3_aa: CASSLDERDTQYF
d_call: -; cdr3_length: 17; v_call: TRBV30; j_call: TRBJ2-1; clone_size: -; cdr3_nt: TGTGCCTGGAGTGTGCTTAGATCCCTAAGCTCCTACAATGAGCAGTTCTTC; cdr3_aa: CAWSVLRSLSSYNEQFF
d_call: -; cdr3_length: 13; v_call: TRBV7-9; j_call: TRBJ2-3; clone_size: -; cdr3_nt: TGTGCCAGCAGCCCCTCTCCCACAGATACGCAGTATTTT; cdr3_aa: CASSPSPTDTQYF
d_call: -; cdr3_length: 13; v_call: TRBV7-9; j_call: TRBJ2-2; clone_size: -; cdr3_nt: TGTGCCAGCAGCTCGGGACTCCCCTGGGAGCTGTTTTTT; cdr3_aa: CASSSGLPWELFF
d_call: TRBD2; cdr3_length: 17; v_call: TRBV7-8; j_call: TRBJ2-3; clone_size: -; cdr3_nt: TGTGCCAGCAGCCGTGGGACTAGCGGAGGGCACGCAGATACGCAGTATTTT; cdr3_aa: CASSRGTSGGHADTQYF
d_call: -; cdr3_length: 12; v_call: TRBV6-5; j_call: TRBJ1-2; clone_size: -; cdr3_nt: TGTGCCAGCAGTTCTCATACCGCGCGCTACACCTTC; cdr3_aa: CASSSHTARYTF
d_call: TRBD1; cdr3_length: 15; v_call: TRBV2; j_call: TRBJ1-2; clone_size: -; cdr3_nt: TGTGCCAGCAGCCCAGGACAGGGAGCCTTCTGGGGCTACACCTTC; cdr3_aa: CASSPGQGAFWGYTF
d_call: -; cdr3_length: 15; v_call: TRBV10-1; j_call: TRBJ2-1; clone_size: -; cdr3_nt: TGCGCCAGCAGTGAGACCAGGTTTGGCTACAATGAGCAGTTCTTC; cdr3_aa: CASSETRFGYNEQFF
d_call: -; cdr3_length: 14; v_call: TRBV7-9; j_call: TRBJ2-7; clone_size: -; cdr3_nt: TGTGCCAGCAGCTTGGGTCCGGGATCCTACGAGCAGTACTTC; cdr3_aa: CASSLGPGSYEQYF
d_call: -; cdr3_length: 13; v_call: TRBV7-3; j_call: TRBJ2-7; clone_size: -; cdr3_nt: TGTGCCAGCAGCACGTCCGGGGCCTACGAGCAGTACTTC; cdr3_aa: CASSTSGAYEQYF
d_call: -; cdr3_length: 13; v_call: TRBV4-1; j_call: TRBJ1-1; clone_size: -; cdr3_nt: TGCGCCAGCAGCCAAGATCAGGGTAGGGGAGCTTTCTTT; cdr3_aa: CASSQDQGRGAFF
d_call: -; cdr3_length: 13; v_call: TRBV5-1; j_call: TRBJ2-1; clone_size: few; cdr3_nt: TGCGCCAGCAACCCGGAGCGGGACAATGAGCAGTTCTTC; cdr3_aa: CASNPERDNEQFF
d_call: -; cdr3_length: 13; v_call: TRBV7-3; j_call: TRBJ2-7; clone_size: -; cdr3_nt: TGTGCCAGCAGCCCCGCCGGCTCCTACGAGCAGTACTTC; cdr3_aa: CASSPAGSYEQYF
d_call: -; cdr3_length: 15; v_call: TRBV5-1; j_call: TRBJ2-5; clone_size: few; cdr3_nt: TGCGCCAGCAGCTTGAATGGACAGTACCAAGAGACCCAGTACTTC; cdr3_aa: CASSLNGQYQETQYF
d_call: TRBD2; cdr3_length: 16; v_call: TRBV6-5; j_call: TRBJ2-2; clone_size: -; cdr3_nt: TGTGCCAGCAGTTACTGGGCTAGCGGAGACACCGGGGAGCTGTTTTTT; cdr3_aa: CASSYWASGDTGELFF
d_call: TRBD1; cdr3_length: 15; v_call: TRBV6-6; j_call: TRBJ1-2; clone_size: -; cdr3_nt: TGTGCCAGCAGTTTCGGACAGGGGTTCCGATATGGCTACACCTTC; cdr3_aa: CASSFGQGFRYGYTF
d_call: TRBD2; cdr3_length: 16; v_call: TRBV19; j_call: TRBJ2-1; clone_size: few; cdr3_nt: TGTGCCAGTAGTATAGGTGCGGGAGCGCCCTACAATGAGCAGTTCTTC; cdr3_aa: CASSIGAGAPYNEQFF
d_call: -; cdr3_length: 13; v_call: TRBV12-5; j_call: TRBJ1-1; clone_size: once; cdr3_nt: TGTGCTAGTGGAACCCTAGCGGTCGGAGAGGCTTTCTTT; cdr3_aa: CASGTLAVGEAFF
d_call: TRBD2; cdr3_length: 17; v_call: TRBV4-1; j_call: TRBJ2-1; clone_size: -; cdr3_nt: TGCGCCAGCAGCCAACTAGTGCTAGCGGGGAAGAACAATGAGCAGTTCTTC; cdr3_aa: CASSQLVLAGKNNEQFF
d_call: TRBD2; cdr3_length: 19; v_call: TRBV7-3; j_call: TRBJ2-3; clone_size: -; cdr3_nt: TGTGCCAGCAGCACCTCCGGGACTAGCGGGAGGTACAGCACAGATACGCAGTATTTT; cdr3_aa: CASSTSGTSGRYSTDTQYF
d_call: -; cdr3_length: 15; v_call: TRBV6-6; j_call: TRBJ1-4; clone_size: -; cdr3_nt: TGTGCCAGCAGTTACGAAGGGAGAGATAATGAAAAACTGTTTTTT; cdr3_aa: CASSYEGRDNEKLFF
d_call: TRBD2; cdr3_length: 14; v_call: TRBV25-1; j_call: TRBJ2-3; clone_size: -; cdr3_nt: TGTGCCAGCAGTGAAACCGGGAGGACAGATACGCAGTATTTT; cdr3_aa: CASSETGRTDTQYF
d_call: -; cdr3_length: 12; v_call: TRBV19; j_call: TRBJ2-1; clone_size: -; cdr3_nt: TGTGCCAGTAGTATATACAAGAATGAGCAGTTCTTC; cdr3_aa: CASSIYKNEQFF
d_call: -; cdr3_length: 14; v_call: TRBV19; j_call: TRBJ1-2; clone_size: -; cdr3_nt: TGTGCCAGTAGTATTGGGGGGATTAACTATGGCTACACCTTC; cdr3_aa: CASSIGGINYGYTF
d_call: -; cdr3_length: 15; v_call: TRBV6-1; j_call: TRBJ2-2; clone_size: -; cdr3_nt: TGTGCCAGCAGTGAACCGGCGGCCCCGGCCGGGGAGCTGTTTTTT; cdr3_aa: CASSEPAAPAGELFF
d_call: -; cdr3_length: 15; v_call: TRBV4-1; j_call: TRBJ2-2; clone_size: -; cdr3_nt: TGCGCCAGCAGCCAAGCCGGACAGAACACCGGGGAGCTGTTTTTT; cdr3_aa: CASSQAGQNTGELFF
d_call: -; cdr3_length: 13; v_call: TRBV6-5; j_call: TRBJ2-7; clone_size: -; cdr3_nt: TGTGCCACGTCACAGGCCCTGCTCTACGAGCAGTACTTC; cdr3_aa: CATSQALLYEQYF
d_call: TRBD2; cdr3_length: 17; v_call: TRBV30; j_call: TRBJ2-1; clone_size: -; cdr3_nt: TGTGCCCGGGGAACTGCTAGCGGGAGGACCAGGTACAATGAGCAGTTCTTC; cdr3_aa: CARGTASGRTRYNEQFF
d_call: TRBD1; cdr3_length: 15; v_call: TRBV6-5; j_call: TRBJ2-2; clone_size: -; cdr3_nt: TGTGCCAGCAAGAATCCGGGACAGGGGACCGGGGAGCTGTTTTTT; cdr3_aa: CASKNPGQGTGELFF
d_call: -; cdr3_length: 15; v_call: TRBV11-3; j_call: TRBJ1-2; clone_size: -; cdr3_nt: TGTGCCAGCAGCTCGACCCCCCCGACAGTCTCTGGCTACACCTTC; cdr3_aa: CASSSTPPTVSGYTF
d_call: TRBD1; cdr3_length: 15; v_call: TRBV19; j_call: TRBJ1-2; clone_size: once; cdr3_nt: TGTGCCAGTAGTATAGGTCCAGGGGGCGTCTATGGCTACACCTTC; cdr3_aa: CASSIGPGGVYGYTF
d_call: TRBD1; cdr3_length: 15; v_call: TRBV7-6; j_call: TRBJ2-3; clone_size: -; cdr3_nt: TGTGCCAGCAGCGATGACAGGGAAAGCACAGATACGCAGTATTTT; cdr3_aa: CASSDDRESTDTQYF
d_call: TRBD2; cdr3_length: 15; v_call: TRBV5-6; j_call: TRBJ2-1; clone_size: few; cdr3_nt: TGTGCCAGCAGCCAGACTAGCGGGAGGGGCAATGAGCAGTTCTTC; cdr3_aa: CASSQTSGRGNEQFF
d_call: TRBD2; cdr3_length: 18; v_call: TRBV5-4; j_call: TRBJ2-7; clone_size: -; cdr3_nt: TGTGCCAGCAGCGGCGGCCGGACTAGCGGGAGGGTCACCTACGAGCAGTACTTC; cdr3_aa: CASSGGRTSGRVTYEQYF
d_call: -; cdr3_length: 14; v_call: TRBV7-9; j_call: TRBJ1-1; clone_size: -; cdr3_nt: TGTGCCAGCAGCTTGAGGGCCCAGGACACTGAAGCTTTCTTT; cdr3_aa: CASSLRAQDTEAFF
d_call: -; cdr3_length: 14; v_call: TRBV7-2; j_call: TRBJ2-1; clone_size: once; cdr3_nt: TGTGCCAGCAGCTTCCGGGAGATCTACAATGAGCAGTTCTTC; cdr3_aa: CASSFREIYNEQFF
d_call: -; cdr3_length: 14; v_call: TRBV27; j_call: TRBJ1-5; clone_size: -; cdr3_nt: TGTGCCAGCAAGCTGACAGGCCCTAATCAGCCCCAGCATTTT; cdr3_aa: CASKLTGPNQPQHF
d_call: TRBD1; cdr3_length: 15; v_call: TRBV19; j_call: TRBJ1-5; clone_size: once; cdr3_nt: TGTGCCAGTAGCTTCGGACAGGGGGCGTATCAGCCCCAGCATTTT; cdr3_aa: CASSFGQGAYQPQHF
d_call: TRBD1; cdr3_length: 15; v_call: TRBV27; j_call: TRBJ1-5; clone_size: once; cdr3_nt: TGTGCCAGCAGACTCGACAGGGGAGGCGATCAGCCCCAGCATTTT; cdr3_aa: CASRLDRGGDQPQHF
d_call: TRBD1; cdr3_length: 13; v_call: TRBV6-1; j_call: TRBJ1-2; clone_size: -; cdr3_nt: TGTGCCAGCAGGGACAGGGACTCCTATGGCTACACCTTC; cdr3_aa: CASRDRDSYGYTF
d_call: TRBD2; cdr3_length: 15; v_call: TRBV5-1; j_call: TRBJ2-3; clone_size: -; cdr3_nt: TGCGCCAGCAGCTTCGGACTAGCGGGGGGGGATACGCAGTATTTT; cdr3_aa: CASSFGLAGGDTQYF
d_call: -; cdr3_length: 10; v_call: TRBV20-1; j_call: TRBJ2-5; clone_size: -; cdr3_nt: TGCAGTGCTAGCCCTGCGGACCAGTACTTC; cdr3_aa: CSASPADQYF
d_call: -; cdr3_length: 12; v_call: TRBV29-1; j_call: TRBJ2-2; clone_size: -; cdr3_nt: TGCAGCGCCCTCGGGGGGCCCGGGGAGCTGTTTTTT; cdr3_aa: CSALGGPGELFF